This T cell receptor beta chain was sequenced for a study of cytomegalovirus exposure and HLA in healthy donors. Study-wide results and limits: Cytomegalovirus association was assigned to about 150 TCR beta chains.

13 Jbeta primers and 60 Vbeta primers were used for the PCR. TCRdb keeps only in-frame clones here, not all; method: immunoSEQ multiplex PCR. The sample shows about 98,000 clones, 60% to 75% of them seen only once. Trimming removed 3 bases at V and 6 bases at J, with 17 bases between. The CDR3 totals 16 residues. The germline CDR1 and CDR2 sequences are SGHAT and FQNNGV. This clone showed up just once. The antigen is unknown. This receptor was obtained from a female donor in good health and CMV-seronegative. V usage is TRBV11-2 and J usage is TRBJ2-2; weak D call: TRBD1 (6 bases). Sequenced: PBMCs. CDR3 in amino acids: CASSFWQGLGSGELFF. CDR3 DNA sequence: TGTGCCAGCAGCTTCTGGCAGGGGTTGGGTTCCGGGGAGCTGTTTTTT. The whole variable domain, remainder taken from reference TRBV11-2 and TRBJ2-2, is EAGVAQSPRYKIIEKRQSVAFWCNPISGHATLYWYQQILGQGPKLLIQFQNNGVVDDSQLPKDRFSAERLKGVDSTLKIQPAKLEDSAVYLCASSFWQGLGSGELFFGEGSRLTVL.